The text below deals with one T cell receptor (beta chain). At least ten counts were recorded for this clonotype. Its specific antigen is unknown. No base qualities exist here, and no much larger clone lies one base off it. Library preparation was by PCR. TCRdb lists the instrument as Illumina HiSeq 4000. Bulk TCR libraries were generated as previously described, with the TCR primers listed in Table S5 used. Total RNA was purified with the Qiagen AllPrep DNA/RNA kit. Before analysis, reads from multiple sequencing runs of one library were combined. Regarding the original processing steps: Reads were retained only if their TCR constant sequence matched exactly, and those retained reads were trimmed to 150 nt and grouped according to their 12-nt molecular barcodes. Reads in each barcode group were sub-clustered using a 15% Levenshtein threshold, and a quality-weighted consensus sequence was built for each RNA molecule. Non-functional sequences were filtered out, along with any lower-count sequence sitting one edit away from another sequence. Barcode sub-clusters with fewer than 20% of the maximum read count were removed, based on fitting two negative binomial distributions. The public reads were run again by TCRdb, first through fastp at Q25 and then through MiXCR, and only productive beta chains were kept. Rows with one shared CDR3 protein collapse into an entry with the most common genes and DNA. The V and J calls here are based on TCRdb, not the publication. The sample includes fewer than 25,000 distinct CDR3 sequences, with more than 15% observed a single time. Together, the top ten hold 0.9% to 1% of the sample.

Counted from cysteine to phenylalanine, this CDR3 has 14 amino acids. This entry keeps only the CDR3 DNA: 42 bases, framed from base 1. The germline V gene supplies CDR1 SNHLY and CDR2 FYNNEI. V is pared back by 7 bases and J by 2 bases, with 9 bases lying between the germline termini. Libraries of naive CD8 T cells were built from anywhere between roughly 17,000 and 1,100,000 sorted cells, with 10%, 30% or 50% of the purified RNA used. Naive CD8 T cells were FACS-sorted as CD8+CD4-CCR7+CD45RA+ on a BD FACSAria II into RLT Plus buffer. Detection sensitivity was tested by spiking Jurkat RNA equal to roughly nine TCR copies' worth into samples containing roughly 19,000-1,100,000 naive CD8 T cells. Enrichment of CD8 T cells was done with RosetteSep CD8+ T Cell Enrichment Cocktail plus Ficoll-Paque, and ACK red cell lysis came afterward. These data come from a study of molecular identifiers for immune sequencing clone quantification (dated by TCRdb to between 2018 and 2020). As for the study more broadly: For a replicate experiment, RNA from 20,000 or 100,000 naive CD8 T cells was divided into five aliquots, and four of the five aliquots were sequenced. CD8 T cells were used in a methods study to benchmark molecular-identifier clustering-based TCR repertoire sequencing (MIDCIRS) and TCR RNA copy counting.

What the work shows at the level of the full study, not this receptor alone: A single cell's worth of spiked-in Jurkat TCR RNA was reported detectable even among around 1 million naive CD8 T cells. The sizes of highly expanded clones could end up underestimated when identical TCR molecules share a barcode. Modeling estimated 2.5 to 3 recovered TCR RNA copies per cell, compared with about 10 by digital PCR, which implies about 30% capture efficiency. In CMV-specific effector cells, clones with more than 20 RNA copies accounted for over 98% of molecules, whereas in naive cells such clones accounted for under 1%. When barcode sub-clustering was not used, chimeric consensus sequences inflated TCR diversity, with chimeras reaching as high as 47%. Spiked-in Jurkat TCR RNA (approximately 9 copies' worth), which is not part of the donor repertoire, was contained in the naive libraries.

Material: naive CD8+ T cells from blood, with Jurkat cell RNA spiked in. The meaning of the sample's cell subset or site label: FACS-sorted CD8+CD4-CCR7+CD45RA+ naive T cells. The chain is assembled from TRBV2 and TRBJ2-6; TRBD2 is a weak D gene call, 6 bases matching. This clonotype was obtained from a human donor in good health. Some libraries in this study had Jurkat cell RNA spiked in. The nucleotide sequence is given as TGTGCCAGCAAGACGGGGGCTGGGGCCAACGTCCTGACTTTC. Translated, this is CASKTGAGANVLTF.